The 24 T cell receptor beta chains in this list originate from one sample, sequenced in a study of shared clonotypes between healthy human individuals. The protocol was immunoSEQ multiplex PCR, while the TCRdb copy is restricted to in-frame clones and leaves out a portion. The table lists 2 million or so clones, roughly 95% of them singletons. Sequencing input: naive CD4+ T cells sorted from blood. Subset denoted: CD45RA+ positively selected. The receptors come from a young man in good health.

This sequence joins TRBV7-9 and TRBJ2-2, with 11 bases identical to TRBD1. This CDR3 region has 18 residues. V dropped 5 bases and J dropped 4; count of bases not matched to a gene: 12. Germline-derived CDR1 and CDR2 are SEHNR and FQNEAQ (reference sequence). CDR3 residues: CASSNRRGQGAITGELFF. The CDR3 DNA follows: TGTGCCAGCAGCAACCGACGAGGACAGGGGGCGATCACCGGGGAGCTGTTTTTT.

The CDR3 here is CASTPSGRSTDTQYF. Here the CDR3 DNA reads TGTGCCAGCACTCCTAGCGGGAGAAGCACAGATACGCAGTATTTT. The chain employs TRBV28 and TRBJ2-3; 10 bases are shared with TRBD2. V trimming: 7 bases; J trimming: 0 bases; junction bases outside the gene matches: 4. This CDR3 spans 15 amino acids. Germline V lookup: CDR1 MDHEN, CDR2 SYDVKM.

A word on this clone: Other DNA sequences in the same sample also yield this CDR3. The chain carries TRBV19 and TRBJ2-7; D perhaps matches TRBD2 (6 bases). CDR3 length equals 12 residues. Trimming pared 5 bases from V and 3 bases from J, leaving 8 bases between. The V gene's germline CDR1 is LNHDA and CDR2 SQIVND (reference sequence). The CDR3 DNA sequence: TGTGCCAGTAGTTCCGGGAGCTACGAGCAGTACTTC. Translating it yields CASSSGSYEQYF.

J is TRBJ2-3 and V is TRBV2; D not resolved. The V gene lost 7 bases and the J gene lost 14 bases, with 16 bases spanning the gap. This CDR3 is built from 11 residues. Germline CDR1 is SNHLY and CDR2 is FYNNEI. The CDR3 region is CASKSERSPYF. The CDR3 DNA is TGTGCCAGCAAAAGTGAGAGATCACCGTATTTT. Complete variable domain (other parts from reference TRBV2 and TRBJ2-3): EPEVTQTPSHQVTQMGQEVILRCVPISNHLYFYWYRQILGQKVEFLVSFYNNEISEKSEIFDDQFSVERPDGSNFTLKIRSTKLEDSAMYFCASKSERSPYFGPGTRLTVL.

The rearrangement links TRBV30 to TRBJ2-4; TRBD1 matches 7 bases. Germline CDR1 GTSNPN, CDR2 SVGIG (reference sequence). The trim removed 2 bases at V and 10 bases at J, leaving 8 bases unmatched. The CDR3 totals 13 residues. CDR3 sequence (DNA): TGTGCCTGGAGTATCCGGACAGGCATAATTCAGTACTTC. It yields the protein CAWSIRTGIIQYF.

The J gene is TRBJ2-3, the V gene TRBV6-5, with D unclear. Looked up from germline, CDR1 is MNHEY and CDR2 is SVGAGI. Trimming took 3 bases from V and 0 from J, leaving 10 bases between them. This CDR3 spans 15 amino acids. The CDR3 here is CASSYGSPSTDTQYF. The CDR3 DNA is TGTGCCAGCAGTTATGGCTCCCCTAGCACAGATACGCAGTATTTT.

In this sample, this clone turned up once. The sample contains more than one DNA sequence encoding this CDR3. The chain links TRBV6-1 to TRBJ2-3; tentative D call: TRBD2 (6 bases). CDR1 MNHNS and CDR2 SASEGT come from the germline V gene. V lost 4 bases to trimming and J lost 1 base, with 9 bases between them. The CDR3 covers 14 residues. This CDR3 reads CASSVGGGTDTQYF. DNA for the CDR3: TGTGCCAGCAGTGTTGGCGGGGGCACAGATACGCAGTATTTT.

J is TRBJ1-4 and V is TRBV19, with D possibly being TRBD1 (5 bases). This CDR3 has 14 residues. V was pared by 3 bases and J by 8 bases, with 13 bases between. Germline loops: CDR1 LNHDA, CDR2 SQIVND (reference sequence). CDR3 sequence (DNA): TGTGCCAGTAGTATCGGAGGGGCTCGCGAAAAACTGTTTTTT. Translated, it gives CASSIGGAREKLFF.

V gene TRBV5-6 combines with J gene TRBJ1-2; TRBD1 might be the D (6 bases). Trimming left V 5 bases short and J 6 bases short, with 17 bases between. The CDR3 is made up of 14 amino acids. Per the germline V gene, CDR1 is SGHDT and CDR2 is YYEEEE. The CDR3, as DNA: TGTGCCAGCAGAATACGGCAGGGGCCAAATGGCTACACCTTC. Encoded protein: CASRIRQGPNGYTF.

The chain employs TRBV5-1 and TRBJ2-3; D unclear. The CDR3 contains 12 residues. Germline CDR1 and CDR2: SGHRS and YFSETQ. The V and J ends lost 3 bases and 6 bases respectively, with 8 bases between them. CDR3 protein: CASSSSRDTQYF. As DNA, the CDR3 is TGCGCCAGCAGCTCGTCAAGGGATACGCAGTATTTT.

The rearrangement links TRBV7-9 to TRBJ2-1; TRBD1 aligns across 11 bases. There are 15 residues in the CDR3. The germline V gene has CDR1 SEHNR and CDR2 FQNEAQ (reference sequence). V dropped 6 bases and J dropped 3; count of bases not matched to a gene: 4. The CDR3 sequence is CASRSGQGDYNEQFF. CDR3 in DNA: TGTGCCAGCAGGTCGGGACAGGGGGACTACAATGAGCAGTTCTTC.

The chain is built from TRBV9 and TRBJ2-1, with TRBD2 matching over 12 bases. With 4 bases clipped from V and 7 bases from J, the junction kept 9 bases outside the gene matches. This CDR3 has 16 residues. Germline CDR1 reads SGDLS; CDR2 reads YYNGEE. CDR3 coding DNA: TGTGCCAGCAGCTCGTCTAGCGGGGGGGCATCTAATGAGCAGTTCTTC. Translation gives CASSSSSGGASNEQFF.

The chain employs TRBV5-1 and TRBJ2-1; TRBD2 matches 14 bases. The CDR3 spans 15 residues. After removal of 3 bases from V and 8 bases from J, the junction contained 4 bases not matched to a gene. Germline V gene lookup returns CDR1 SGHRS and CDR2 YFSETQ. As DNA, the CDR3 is TGCGCCAGCAGCTGGGGACTAGCGGGAGTCGATGAGCAGTTCTTC. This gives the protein CASSWGLAGVDEQFF.

The CDR3 protein is CATGAGNTIYF. The CDR3 region has the DNA TGTGCCACCGGCGCAGGAAACACCATATATTTT. The genes are TRBV6-5 and TRBJ1-3; D gene unclear. Trimming cost V 10 bases and J 4 bases, with 8 bases left between them. Germline V gives CDR1 MNHEY, CDR2 SVGAGI. The CDR3 loop spans 11 amino acids.

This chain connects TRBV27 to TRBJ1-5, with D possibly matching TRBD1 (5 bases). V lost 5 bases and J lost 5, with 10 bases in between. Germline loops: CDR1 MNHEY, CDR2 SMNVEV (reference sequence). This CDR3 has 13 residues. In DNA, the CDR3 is TGTGCCAGCAGTCAGGACACCTATCAGCCCCAGCATTTT. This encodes CASSQDTYQPQHF.

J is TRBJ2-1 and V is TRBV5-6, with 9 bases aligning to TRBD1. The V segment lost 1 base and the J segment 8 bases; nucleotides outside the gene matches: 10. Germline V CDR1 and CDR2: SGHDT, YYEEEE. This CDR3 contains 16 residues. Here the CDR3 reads CASSLFTGQGDHEQFF. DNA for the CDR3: TGTGCCAGCAGCTTGTTTACGGGACAGGGTGACCATGAGCAGTTCTTC.

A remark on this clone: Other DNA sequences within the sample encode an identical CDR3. This CDR3 is CASSGVSSYNSPLHF. The CDR3 region has the DNA TGTGCCAGCAGCGGGGTAAGCTCCTATAATTCACCCCTCCACTTT. The chain links TRBV9 to TRBJ1-6; no definite D call. CDR1 is SGDLS, CDR2 YYNGEE, per germline. V was cut by 3 bases and J by 0 bases, with 7 bases left in between. CDR3 length: 15 residues.

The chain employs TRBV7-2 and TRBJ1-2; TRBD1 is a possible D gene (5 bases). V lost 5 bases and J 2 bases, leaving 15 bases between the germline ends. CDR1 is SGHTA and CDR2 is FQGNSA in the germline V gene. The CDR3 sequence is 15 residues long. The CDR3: CASSPNPTANYGYTF. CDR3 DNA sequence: TGTGCCAGCAGCCCAAATCCGACAGCAAACTATGGCTACACCTTC.

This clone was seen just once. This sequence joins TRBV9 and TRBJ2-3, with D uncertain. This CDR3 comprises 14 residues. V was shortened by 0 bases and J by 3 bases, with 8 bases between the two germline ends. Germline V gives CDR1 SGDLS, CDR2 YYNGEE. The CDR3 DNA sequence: TGTGCCAGCAGCGTAGAGTACGGAACAGATACGCAGTATTTT. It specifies CASSVEYGTDTQYF.

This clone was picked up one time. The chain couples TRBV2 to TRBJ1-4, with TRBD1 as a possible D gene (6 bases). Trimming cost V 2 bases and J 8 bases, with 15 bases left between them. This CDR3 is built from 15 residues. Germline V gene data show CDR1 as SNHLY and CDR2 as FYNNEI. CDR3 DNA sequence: TGTGCCAGCAGTGAACAGGGGCGTGTATTGGAAAAACTGTTTTTT. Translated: CASSEQGRVLEKLFF.

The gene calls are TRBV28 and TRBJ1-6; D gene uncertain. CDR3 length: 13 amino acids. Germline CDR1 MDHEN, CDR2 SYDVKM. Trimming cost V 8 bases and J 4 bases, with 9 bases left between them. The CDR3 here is CASCTPYNSPLHF. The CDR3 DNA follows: TGTGCCAGCTGTACACCTTATAATTCACCCCTCCACTTT.

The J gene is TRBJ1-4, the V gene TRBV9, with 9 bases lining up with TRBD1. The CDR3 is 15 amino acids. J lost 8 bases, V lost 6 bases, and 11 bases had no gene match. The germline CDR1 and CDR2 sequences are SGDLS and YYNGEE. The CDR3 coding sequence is TGTGCCAGCACCAAGGGAGGGACAGGGAGAGAAAAACTGTTTTTT. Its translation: CASTKGGTGREKLFF. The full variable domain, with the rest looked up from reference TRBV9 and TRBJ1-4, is DSGVTQTPKHLITATGQRVTLRCSPRSGDLSVYWYQQSLDQGLQFLIQYYNGEERAKGNILERFSAQQFPDLHSELNLSSLELGDSALYFCASTKGGTGREKLFFGSGTQLSVL.

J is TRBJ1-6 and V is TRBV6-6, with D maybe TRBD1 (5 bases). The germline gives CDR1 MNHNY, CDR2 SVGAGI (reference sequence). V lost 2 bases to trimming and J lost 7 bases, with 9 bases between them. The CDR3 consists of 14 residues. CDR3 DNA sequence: TGTGCCAGCAGTTACGGGGGTCCCAATTCACCCCTCCACTTT. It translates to CASSYGGPNSPLHF.

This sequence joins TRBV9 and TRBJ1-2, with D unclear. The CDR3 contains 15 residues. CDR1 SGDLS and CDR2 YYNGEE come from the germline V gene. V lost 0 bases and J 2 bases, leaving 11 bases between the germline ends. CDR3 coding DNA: TGTGCCAGCAGCGTAGACCCAGGAACCAACTATGGCTACACCTTC. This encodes CASSVDPGTNYGYTF.